This T cell receptor beta chain was captured in a study of cytotoxic CD8 clonotypes in ibrutinib-treated CLL (dated by TCRdb to the early 2020s). General notes on the study: The cohort included about 15 treatment-naive and 11 to 12 relapsed/refractory patients; 17 were IGHV unmutated. Responses were partial in 25 or so patients and complete in 2; after median 68 months follow-up, about 14 stayed in remission and about twelve progressed. Response samples were taken after a median of approximately 13 months on treatment, ranging from roughly 6 to 36 months. On average, each sample had roughly 260,000 productive templates and 94,082 productive rearrangements. Of the approximately 90 people in the trial, around 25 had longitudinal samples available. Cryopreserved peripheral blood mononuclear cells were collected at three points: before therapy, at response, and at either sustained remission or disease progression. All remission and progressive disease samples were collected while patients were still receiving ibrutinib.

A MiSeq instrument was used for deep resolution sequencing, which targeted depths ranging from 1 in 1 million up to 1 in 200,000 T cells, with coverage averaging 10x for each clonotype. TCR beta libraries were generated with the immunoSEQ hsTCRB Kit. In the paper's pipeline: Data were analyzed with ImmunoSEQ Data Assistant and ImmunoSEQ Analyzer, with V, D and J genes assigned per IMGT definitions. Clonality, with values ranging from 0 to 1, was calculated as one minus the normalized Shannon entropy of productive rearrangement frequencies. Only overrepresented clonotypes making up at least 0.05% of each patient's repertoire were included in the public clonotype analysis. Thirteen age-matched healthy donor repertoires from immuneACCESS were used as controls for clonality. TCRdb carries this immuneACCESS record with in-frame sequences only. Its versions omit some clonotypes, under half of them owing to an unresolved V gene in the studies checked, with the rest unexplained. V and J calls and clone size are copied from that table; D and trimming were computed from the DNA. This sample is represented by about 17,000 clones; around two thirds of them were singletons. The ten largest clones add up to more than 25% of the sample.

Findings and caveats that apply to the study as a whole: Public clonotypes were found to be uncommon and were observed to contract or remain stable during treatment; the increase in clonality was shown to reflect expansion of private clonotypes at ibrutinib response. Sustained-remission and progressing patients did not have matched sampling times, and lymph node repertoires were not examined. Clonality increased at ibrutinib response, stayed stable in sustained remission, and fell back toward baseline at progression. Baseline clonality was found to be higher than that of age-matched healthy donors and was strongly correlated with circulating CD8+ T-cell counts.

What this sample's time point label stands for: approximately eleven months on ibrutinib. For TCR beta library preparation, roughly 2.1 micrograms of genomic DNA was extracted from cryopreserved PBMCs. Longitudinal blood samples from CLL patients receiving ibrutinib monotherapy were subjected to high-throughput TCR beta sequencing. The patients took part in an open-label, single-center phase 2 trial of ibrutinib monotherapy. In regard to this clone: It has no known antigen specificity. The record has no base qualities; no much larger clone is one base away.

This TCR was sampled from a human donor with chronic lymphocytic leukemia. The material sequenced was PBMCs, taken after 12 months of ibrutinib treatment.

The CDR3 sequence is CASSLEVGREAFF. The bases are TGTGCCAGCAGCTTGGAAGTGGGGCGCGAAGCTTTCTTT. The chain employs TRBV5-4 and TRBJ1-1, with TRBD1 perhaps the D gene, on 5 matching bases. V loses 0 bases, J loses 8 bases, and the germline ends lie 11 bases apart. From a lookup of the germline V gene (reference sequence), CDR1 and CDR2 are SGHNT and YYREEE. Counted from cysteine to phenylalanine, this CDR3 has 13 amino acids. Solely the CDR3 DNA is kept, with 39 bases framed from the first base.